The 13 T cell receptor beta chains given below trace back to one sample, sequenced in a study of T cells in Graves' hyperthyroidism and ophthalmopathy. The investigators amplified TCR beta CDR3 regions from RNA transcripts. Carried out on the TCR CDR3, a first-round RT-PCR used the HTBI primer set. TCRdb re-analysed the multiplex PCR reads in MiXCR, keeping a single row per CDR3 protein. Of about 410,000 distinct CDR3 sequences in the sample, roughly 14% were seen once. What was sequenced was blood. The source of these receptors is a young man with Graves' ophthalmopathy.

This clonotype appeared many times. This chain links TRBV2 with TRBJ2-5, with 8 bases that match TRBD1. Germline V gene data show CDR1 as SNHLY and CDR2 as FYNNEI. Trimming removed 0 bases from V and 4 bases from J; junction bases left unmatched: 7. This CDR3 comprises 16 residues. For the CDR3, the DNA is TGTGCCAGCAGTGAAGCGCTTGTCCAGGGGGCAGAGACCCAGTACTTC. Translated, it gives CASSEALVQGAETQYF.

This clonotype has at least ten counts. The J gene is TRBJ1-4, the V gene TRBV6-1; D ambiguous. Between the trimmed V and J ends, which lost 5 bases and 8 bases, there was a span of 18 bases. The germline gives CDR1 MNHNS, CDR2 SASEGT. The length of the CDR3 is 15 residues. DNA for the CDR3: TGTGCCAGCAGTCCCGTCAGTTGGGCATGGGAAAAACTGTTTTTT. Its translation: CASSPVSWAWEKLFF.

This clonotype has a count of ten or more. The genes are TRBV7-9 and TRBJ2-1; 8 bases are shared with TRBD2. This CDR3 spans 13 amino acids. The J segment lost 8 bases and the V segment lost 0 bases, leaving 0 bases of the junction unmatched. Germline assignment: CDR1 SEHNR and CDR2 FQNEAQ (reference sequence). The CDR3 region has the DNA TGTGCCAGCAGCTTAGCAGCGGGAGATGAGCAGTTCTTC. Translation gives CASSLAAGDEQFF.

This clonotype was counted a single time. This chain joins TRBV12-3 or TRBV12-4 and TRBJ2-7; 9 bases fit TRBD1. Unmatched junction bases numbered 3, after V lost 4 bases and J lost 2 bases. The CDR3 extends over 14 amino acids. This chain's CDR3 is CASSYWDRAYEQYF. The CDR3 DNA sequence: TGTGCCAGCAGTTATTGGGACAGGGCCTACGAGCAGTACTTC.

As for this clonotype: This may stem from a read error, because a much larger clone lies one nucleotide away. The J gene is TRBJ2-3, the V gene TRBV19; D gene unclear. The V gene's germline CDR1 is LNHDA and CDR2 SQIVND (reference sequence). The CDR3 is made up of 15 amino acids. V lost 8 bases and J lost 4, with 19 bases in between. CDR3: CASSRLWASSDTQYF. CDR3 DNA: TGTGCCAGTTCCCGACTGTGGGCAAGTTCAGATACGCAGTATTTT.

The chain combines TRBV19 with TRBJ1-1, with a weak D call TRBD1 (5 bases). V gave up 3 bases and J gave up 9 bases, with 14 bases separating them. The CDR3 consists of 13 residues. CDR1 is LNHDA, CDR2 SQIVND, per germline (reference sequence). CDR3 in amino acids: CASSIEEGTKAFF. The CDR3, as DNA: TGTGCCAGTAGTATCGAGGAAGGGACGAAAGCTTTCTTT.

This clonotype was observed many times. The rearrangement joins TRBV28 to TRBJ2-3; D gene uncertain. Germline CDR1 and CDR2: MDHEN and SYDVKM. CDR3 length: 15 residues. The V gene lost 1 base and the J gene lost 3 bases, with 11 bases spanning the gap. The CDR3 sequence: CASSLFSPATDTQYF. CDR3 DNA sequence: TGTGCCAGCAGTTTATTCAGCCCCGCGACAGATACGCAGTATTTT.

This clonotype was seen repeatedly, ten times or more. A much larger clone differs from this one at a single base, so this may be a read error. This CDR3 reads CASRLGTSYGYTF. CDR3 in DNA: TGTGCCAGCAGATTAGGGACAAGCTATGGCTACACCTTC. The J gene is TRBJ1-2, the V gene TRBV27, with a possible D match to TRBD1 (6 bases). Germline CDR1 reads MNHEY; CDR2 reads SMNVEV (reference sequence). The CDR3 is 13 amino acids. V shed 6 bases and J shed 4 bases, with 12 bases lying between them.

This clonotype was observed at least ten times. V is TRBV6-5 and J is TRBJ1-2, with a possible D match to TRBD1 (6 bases). CDR1 is MNHEY and CDR2 is SVGAGI in the germline V gene. Deletions cut 0 bases from V and 4 bases from J, with 15 bases between. The CDR3 contains 16 residues. This CDR3 reads CASSYSSGEVSYGYTF. In DNA form, the CDR3 reads TGTGCCAGCAGTTACTCGTCAGGGGAAGTCTCCTATGGCTACACCTTC.

This clonotype appeared many times. J is TRBJ1-1 and V is TRBV27; perhaps TRBD1 as D (6 bases). CDR1 MNHEY and CDR2 SMNVEV come from the germline V gene (reference sequence). The V gene lost 0 bases and the J gene lost 5 bases, with 13 bases spanning the gap. The CDR3 length is 15 residues. The CDR3 reads CASSLSGGARTEAFF. The CDR3 bases are TGTGCCAGCAGTTTATCTGGGGGGGCGCGAACTGAAGCTTTCTTT.

This clonotype was observed many times. The J gene is TRBJ2-7, the V gene TRBV11-2; TRBD1 might be the D (6 bases). Looked up from germline, CDR1 is SGHAT and CDR2 is FQNNGV. The length of the CDR3 is 15 residues. The V and J ends lost 0 bases and 4 bases respectively, with 13 bases between them. CDR3 DNA sequence: TGTGCCAGCAGCTTAGATCTGTGGGGGCGGTACGAGCAGTACTTC. This gives the protein CASSLDLWGRYEQYF. Looking up the rest from reference TRBV11-2 and TRBJ2-7 gives the full variable domain: EAGVAQSPRYKIIEKRQSVAFWCNPISGHATLYWYQQILGQGPKLLIQFQNNGVVDDSQLPKDRFSAERLKGVDSTLKIQPAKLEDSAVYLCASSLDLWGRYEQYFGPGTRLTVT.

This clonotype has ten or more counts. This rearrangement joins TRBV7-9 to TRBJ2-3, with 11 bases identical to TRBD2. Looked up from germline, CDR1 is SEHNR and CDR2 is FQNEAQ (reference sequence). The CDR3 runs 18 residues. The junction had 10 bases not matched to a gene; V was cut back by 5 bases and J by 0 bases. The CDR3 region has the DNA TGTGCCAGCAGCCCGAGGGCTAGCGGGAGGCCAAGCACAGATACGCAGTATTTT. This encodes CASSPRASGRPSTDTQYF.

This clonotype was counted ten times or more. The gene calls are TRBV5-1 and TRBJ2-5, with D possibly matching TRBD1 (6 bases). The CDR3 consists of 15 residues. Trimming shortened V by 1 base and J by 1 base, and 11 bases separated the two germline ends. Germline lookup yields CDR1 SGHRS and CDR2 YFSETQ. DNA for the CDR3: TGCGCCAGCAGCTTGAGGACAGCATTCCAAGAGACCCAGTACTTC. Amino acid sequence: CASSLRTAFQETQYF.